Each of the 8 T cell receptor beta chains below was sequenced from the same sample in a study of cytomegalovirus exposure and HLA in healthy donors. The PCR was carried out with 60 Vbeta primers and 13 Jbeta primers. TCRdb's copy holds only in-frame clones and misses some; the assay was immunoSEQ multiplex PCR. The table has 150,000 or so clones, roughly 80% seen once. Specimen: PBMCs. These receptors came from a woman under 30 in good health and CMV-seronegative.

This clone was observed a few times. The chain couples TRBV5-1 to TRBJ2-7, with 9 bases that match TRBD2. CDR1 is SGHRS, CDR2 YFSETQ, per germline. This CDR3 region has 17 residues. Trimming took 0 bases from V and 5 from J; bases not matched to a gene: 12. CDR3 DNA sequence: TGCGCCAGCAGCTTGGGTCATAGCGGGAGTGGGGTGGACGAGCAGTACTTC. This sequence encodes CASSLGHSGSGVDEQYF.

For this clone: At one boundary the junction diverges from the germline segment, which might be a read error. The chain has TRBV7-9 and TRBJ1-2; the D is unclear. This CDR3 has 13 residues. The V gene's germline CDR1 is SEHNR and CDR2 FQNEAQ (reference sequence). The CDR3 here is CSSSLAREYGYTF. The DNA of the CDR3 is TGTTCCAGCAGCTTAGCGCGGGAATATGGCTACACCTTC.

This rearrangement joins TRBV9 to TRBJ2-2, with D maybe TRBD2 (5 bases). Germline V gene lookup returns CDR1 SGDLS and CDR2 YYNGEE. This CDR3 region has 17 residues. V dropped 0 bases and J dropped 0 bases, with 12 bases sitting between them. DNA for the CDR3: TGTGCCAGCAGCGTAGCTAGCACACCTACGAACACCGGGGAGCTGTTTTTT. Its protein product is CASSVASTPTNTGELFF.

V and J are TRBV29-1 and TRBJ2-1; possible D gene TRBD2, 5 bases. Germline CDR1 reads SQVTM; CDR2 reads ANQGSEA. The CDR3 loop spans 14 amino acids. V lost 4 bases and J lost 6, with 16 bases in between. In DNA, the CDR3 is TGCAGCGTTGTAGAGGGTTGGGCCCCCAATGAGCAGTTCTTC. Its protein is CSVVEGWAPNEQFF.

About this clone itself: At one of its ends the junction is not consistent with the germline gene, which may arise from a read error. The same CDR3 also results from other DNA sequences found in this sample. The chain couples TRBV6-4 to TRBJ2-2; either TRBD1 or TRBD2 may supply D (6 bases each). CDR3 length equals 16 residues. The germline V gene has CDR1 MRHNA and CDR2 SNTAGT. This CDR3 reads CARGLRVYKNTGELFF. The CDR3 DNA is TGCGCCAGGGGACTTAGAGTGTACAAAAACACCGGGGAGCTGTTTTTT.

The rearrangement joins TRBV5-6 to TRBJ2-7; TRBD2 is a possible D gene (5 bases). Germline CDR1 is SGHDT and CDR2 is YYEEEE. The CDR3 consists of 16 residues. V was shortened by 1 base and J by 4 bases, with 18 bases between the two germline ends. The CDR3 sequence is CASSLNGWERAYEQYF. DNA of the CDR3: TGTGCCAGCAGCTTGAATGGGTGGGAGAGAGCGTACGAGCAGTACTTC. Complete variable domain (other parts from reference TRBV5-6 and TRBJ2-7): DAGVTQSPTHLIKTRGQQVTLRCSPKSGHDTVSWYQQALGQGPQFIFQYYEEEERQRGNFPDRFSGHQFPNYSSELNVNALLLGDSALYLCASSLNGWERAYEQYFGPGTRLTVT.

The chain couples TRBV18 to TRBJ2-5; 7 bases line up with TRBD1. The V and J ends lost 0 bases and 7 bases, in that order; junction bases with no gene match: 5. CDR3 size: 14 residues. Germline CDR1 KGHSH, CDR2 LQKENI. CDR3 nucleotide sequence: TGTGCCAGCTCACCACCGGGTGCAGGGGGGACCCAGTACTTC. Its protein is CASSPPGAGGTQYF.

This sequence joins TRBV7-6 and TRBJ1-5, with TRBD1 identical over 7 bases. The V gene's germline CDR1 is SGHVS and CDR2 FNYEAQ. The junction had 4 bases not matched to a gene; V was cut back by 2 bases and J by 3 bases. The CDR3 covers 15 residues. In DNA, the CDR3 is TGTGCCAGCAGCTTAAGCAGGGGGGACAATCAGCCCCAGCATTTT. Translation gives CASSLSRGDNQPQHF.